Presented here are 8 T cell receptor beta chains from one specimen sequenced in a study of tumor-infiltrating lymphocytes in primary liver carcinoma. Production of TCR beta cDNA used around 460 ng total RNA together with a constant-region primer. Libraries for TCR beta were built through three nested multiplex PCR rounds, which together made up a slightly modified ARM-PCR procedure. A C-beta reverse primer was combined with TRBV1-TRBV30 forward primers in the first two PCR rounds, and each round had approximately 10 cycles. MiXCR was run by TCRdb on the multiplex PCR reads, yielding one entry per CDR3 protein. This sample has approximately 110,000 distinct CDR3 sequences, with around 80% found just once. RNA and DNA were co-extracted from about 19-30 mg of unsorted bulk tissue. Source material: liver tumor tissue from sampling region 3. Described subset: tumor region T3, left-lateral pole. The receptors originated from a man in his forties or fifties with primary liver carcinoma and hepatitis B virus infection.

As regards this clonotype: Germline is not matched at one junction end, which may reflect a read error. The gene calls are TRBV5-1 and TRBJ1-5; D gene uncertain. Germline V CDR1 and CDR2: SGHRS, YFSETQ. CDR3 length: 15 amino acids. This chain's CDR3 is CASVSSREWNQSQHF. Here the CDR3 DNA reads TGCGCCAGCGTCTCCAGTAGGGAATGGAATCAGTCCCAGCATTTT.

The chain employs TRBV29-1 and TRBJ1-1; maybe TRBD1 (5 bases). The CDR3 runs 14 residues. V was cut by 1 base and J by 2 bases, with 11 bases left in between. Germline values: CDR1 SQVTM, CDR2 ANQGSEA. This CDR3 reads CSVEGGGANTEAFF. The CDR3, as DNA: TGCAGCGTTGAAGGTGGGGGAGCTAACACTGAAGCTTTCTTT.

In this sample, this clonotype is medium-sized. The chain couples TRBV12-3 or TRBV12-4 to TRBJ1-3; D not certain. Trimming cost V 5 bases and J 0 bases, with 5 bases left between them. The CDR3 loop spans 13 amino acids. DNA of the CDR3: TGTGCCAGCAGTCCCCACTCTGGAAACACCATATATTTT. It yields the protein CASSPHSGNTIYF.

About this clonotype itself: At one end the junction does not follow the germline gene, possibly because of a read error. The V call is TRBV7-8, the J call TRBJ2-7; D is uncertain. Germline CDR1 SGHVS, CDR2 FQNEAQ. The length of the CDR3 is 13 residues. The CDR3 here is CASSFSSTYEQYF. The CDR3 DNA reads TGTGCCAGCAGCTTTAGTAGCACCTACGAGCAATACTTC.

V usage is TRBV5-8 and J usage is TRBJ2-1, with D unclear. Per germline, CDR1 SGHTS and CDR2 YDEGEE. The germline V and J ends were trimmed by 0 bases and 8 bases, with 18 bases remaining between them. The CDR3 covers 16 residues. This CDR3 reads CASSLGGVRVYDEQFF. CDR3 DNA: TGTGCCAGCAGCTTGGGTGGAGTAAGGGTTTACGATGAGCAGTTCTTC.

This chain joins TRBV20-1 and TRBJ2-3, with no clear D. There are 15 residues in the CDR3. The germline V gene has CDR1 DFQATT and CDR2 SNEGSKA (reference sequence). V was shortened by 0 bases and J by 1 base, with 11 bases between the two germline ends. The CDR3 loop reads CSARDHGSGTDTQYF. CDR3 bases: TGCAGTGCTAGAGATCATGGGTCGGGCACAGATACGCAGTATTTT.

As concerns this clonotype: With a much larger clone just one base away, this may be a read error. This chain uses TRBV20-1 with TRBJ1-1; the D gene is possibly TRBD1 (5 bases). This CDR3 has 13 amino acids. The V gene's germline CDR1 is DFQATT and CDR2 SNEGSKA (reference sequence). CDR3 sequence: CTAKGWENTEAFF. The CDR3 DNA reads as TGCACTGCTAAGGGGTGGGAGAACACTGAAGCTTTCTTT.

Turning to this clonotype: A much bigger clone sits one base away, suggesting this may be a read error. V gene TRBV24-1 combines with J gene TRBJ2-3; 7 nucleotides match TRBD2. CDR3 length: 15 residues. Germline CDR1 KGHDR, CDR2 SFDVKD. The trim removed 9 bases at V and 4 bases at J, leaving 12 bases unmatched. The CDR3 region has the DNA TGTGCCACCGGTGTGGCCGCGGGAGCGTCAGATACGCAGTATTTT. Protein: CATGVAAGASDTQYF.